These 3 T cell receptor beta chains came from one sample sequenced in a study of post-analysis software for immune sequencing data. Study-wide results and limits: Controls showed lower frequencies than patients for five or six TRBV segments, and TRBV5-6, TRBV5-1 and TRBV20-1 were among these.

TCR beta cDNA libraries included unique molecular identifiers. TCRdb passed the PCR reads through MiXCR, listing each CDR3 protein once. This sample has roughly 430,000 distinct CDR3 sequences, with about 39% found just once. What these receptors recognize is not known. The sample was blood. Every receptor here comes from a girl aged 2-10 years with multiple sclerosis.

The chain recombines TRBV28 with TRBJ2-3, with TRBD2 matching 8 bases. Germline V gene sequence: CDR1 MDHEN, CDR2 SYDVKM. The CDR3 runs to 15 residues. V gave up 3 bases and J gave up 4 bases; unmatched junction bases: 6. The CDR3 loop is CASSFNGRAPDTQYF. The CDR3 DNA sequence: TGTGCCAGCAGTTTTAACGGGAGGGCCCCAGATACGCAGTATTTT.

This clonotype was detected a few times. The CDR3 nucleotides read TGTGCCACCTCCTACCAGGGGGGGCAAGAGACCCAGTACTTC. This sequence encodes CATSYQGGQETQYF. The chain uses TRBV7-9 and TRBJ2-5; D tentatively fits TRBD1 or TRBD2 (7 bases each). V lost 10 bases, J lost 2 bases, and 17 bases lay in between. The CDR3 runs to 14 residues. The germline V gene encodes CDR1 SEHNR and CDR2 FQNEAQ (reference sequence). The complete variable domain, with remaining parts taken from reference TRBV7-9 and TRBJ2-5, reads DTGVSQNPRHKITKRGQNVTFRCDPISEHNRLYWYRQTLGQGPEFLTYFQNEAQLEKSRLLSDRFSAERPKGSFSTLEIQRTEQGDSAMYLCATSYQGGQETQYFGPGTRLLVL.

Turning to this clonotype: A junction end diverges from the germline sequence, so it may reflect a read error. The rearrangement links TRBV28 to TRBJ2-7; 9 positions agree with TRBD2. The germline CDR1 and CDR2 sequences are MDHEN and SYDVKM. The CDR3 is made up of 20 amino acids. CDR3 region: CAGSAGYRLAEAIGGYEQYF. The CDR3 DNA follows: TGTGCCGGCAGTGCAGGATATAGACTAGCGGAGGCCATTGGGGGATACGAGCAGTACTTC.